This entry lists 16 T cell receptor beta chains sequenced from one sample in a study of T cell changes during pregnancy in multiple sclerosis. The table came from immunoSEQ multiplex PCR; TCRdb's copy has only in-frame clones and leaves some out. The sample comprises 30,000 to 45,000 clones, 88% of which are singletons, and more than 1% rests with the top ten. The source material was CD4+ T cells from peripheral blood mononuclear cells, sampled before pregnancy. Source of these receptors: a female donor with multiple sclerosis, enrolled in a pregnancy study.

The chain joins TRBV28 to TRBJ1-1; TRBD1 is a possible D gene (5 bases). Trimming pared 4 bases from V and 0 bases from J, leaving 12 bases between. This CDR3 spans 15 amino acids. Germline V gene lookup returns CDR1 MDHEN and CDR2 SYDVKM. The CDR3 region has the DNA TGTGCCAGCAGTTCTCCGCAGGGCGTGAACACTGAAGCTTTCTTT. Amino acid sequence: CASSSPQGVNTEAFF.

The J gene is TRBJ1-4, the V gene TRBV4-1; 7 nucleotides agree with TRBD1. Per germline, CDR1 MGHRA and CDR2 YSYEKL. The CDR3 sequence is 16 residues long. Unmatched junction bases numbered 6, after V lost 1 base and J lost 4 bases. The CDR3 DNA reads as TGCGCCAGCAGCCAAGCTAAGGGGGCCGATAATGAAAAACTGTTTTTT. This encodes CASSQAKGADNEKLFF.

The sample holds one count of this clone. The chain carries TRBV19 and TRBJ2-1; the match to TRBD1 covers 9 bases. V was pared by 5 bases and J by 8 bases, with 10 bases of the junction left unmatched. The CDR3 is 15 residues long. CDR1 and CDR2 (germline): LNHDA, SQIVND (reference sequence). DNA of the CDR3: TGTGCCAGTAGTCCCACGGGACAGGGAAGATATGAGCAGTTCTTC. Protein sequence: CASSPTGQGRYEQFF.

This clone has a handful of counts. The CDR3 here is CASSMRGRVSTDTQYF. The CDR3 DNA sequence: TGTGCCAGTAGTATGCGCGGGAGGGTTAGCACAGATACGCAGTATTTT. The chain uses TRBV19 and TRBJ2-3; 9 bases agree with TRBD2. V was clipped by 3 bases and J by 0 bases; unmatched bases: 4. CDR3 length: 16 residues. CDR1 and CDR2 from the germline V gene are LNHDA and SQIVND (reference sequence).

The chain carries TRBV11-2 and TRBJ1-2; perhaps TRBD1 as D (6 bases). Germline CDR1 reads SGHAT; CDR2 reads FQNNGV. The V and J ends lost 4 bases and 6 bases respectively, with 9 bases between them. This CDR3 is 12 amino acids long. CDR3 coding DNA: TGTGCCAGCAGCTCCCACAGGGATGGCTACACCTTC. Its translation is CASSSHRDGYTF.

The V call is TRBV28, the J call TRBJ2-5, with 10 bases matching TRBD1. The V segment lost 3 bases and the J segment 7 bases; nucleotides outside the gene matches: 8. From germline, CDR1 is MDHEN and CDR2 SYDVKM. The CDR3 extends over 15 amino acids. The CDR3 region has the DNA TGTGCCAGCAGTTTTGGGGGACAGGGGACAGGGACCCAGTACTTC. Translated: CASSFGGQGTGTQYF.

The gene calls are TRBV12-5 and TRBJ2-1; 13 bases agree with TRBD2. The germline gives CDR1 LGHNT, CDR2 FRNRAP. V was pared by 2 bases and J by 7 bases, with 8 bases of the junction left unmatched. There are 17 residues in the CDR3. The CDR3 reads CASGLRRTSGSVNEQFF. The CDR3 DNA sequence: TGTGCTAGTGGTTTGAGGAGGACTAGCGGGAGTGTTAATGAGCAGTTCTTC.

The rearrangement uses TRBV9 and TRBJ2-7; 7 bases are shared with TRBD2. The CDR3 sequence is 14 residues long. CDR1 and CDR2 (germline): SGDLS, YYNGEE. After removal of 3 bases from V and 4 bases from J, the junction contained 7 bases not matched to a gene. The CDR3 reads CASSEGTKTYEQYF. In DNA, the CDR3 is TGTGCCAGCAGCGAGGGGACTAAGACGTACGAGCAGTACTTC.

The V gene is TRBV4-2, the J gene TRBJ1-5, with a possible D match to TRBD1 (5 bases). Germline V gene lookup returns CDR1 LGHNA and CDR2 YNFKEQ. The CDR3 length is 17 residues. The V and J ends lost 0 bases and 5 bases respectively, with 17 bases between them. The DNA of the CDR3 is TGTGCCAGCAGCCAAGATCATCAGGGAGGTTCGGATCAGCCCCAGCATTTT. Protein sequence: CASSQDHQGGSDQPQHF.

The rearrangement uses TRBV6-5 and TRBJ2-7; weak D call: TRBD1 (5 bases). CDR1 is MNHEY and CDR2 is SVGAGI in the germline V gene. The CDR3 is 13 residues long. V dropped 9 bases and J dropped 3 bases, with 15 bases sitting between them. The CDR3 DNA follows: TGTGCCAGTCACGCCCCAGGGTTCTACGAGCAGTACTTC. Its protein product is CASHAPGFYEQYF.

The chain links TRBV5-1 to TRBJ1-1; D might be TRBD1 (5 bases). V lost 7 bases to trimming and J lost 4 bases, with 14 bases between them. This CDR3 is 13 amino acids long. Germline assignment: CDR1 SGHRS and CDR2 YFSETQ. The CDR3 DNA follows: TGCGCCAGCTTGGCGGGGGAAGCCACTGAAGCTTTCTTT. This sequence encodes CASLAGEATEAFF.

CDR3 bases: TGTGCCAGCAGCTCTAGACTAGCGGTACCACAGAAAGATACGCAGTATTTT. Protein product: CASSSRLAVPQKDTQYF. The genes are TRBV7-8 and TRBJ2-3, with 9 bases fitting TRBD2. The CDR3 loop spans 17 amino acids. The germline gives CDR1 SGHVS, CDR2 FQNEAQ. The ends lost 4 bases at V and 5 bases at J; junction bases unmatched: 13.

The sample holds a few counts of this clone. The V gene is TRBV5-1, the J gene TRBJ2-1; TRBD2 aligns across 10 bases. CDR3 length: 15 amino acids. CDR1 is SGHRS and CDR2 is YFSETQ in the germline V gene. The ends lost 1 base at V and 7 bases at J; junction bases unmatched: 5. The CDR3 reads CASSLSLAGENEQFF. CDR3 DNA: TGCGCCAGCAGCTTGAGCCTAGCGGGAGAAAATGAGCAGTTCTTC.

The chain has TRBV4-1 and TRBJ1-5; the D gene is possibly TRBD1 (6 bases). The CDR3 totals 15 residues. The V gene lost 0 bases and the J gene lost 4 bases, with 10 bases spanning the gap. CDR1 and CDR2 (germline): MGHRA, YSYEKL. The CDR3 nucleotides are TGCGCCAGCAGCCAAGATGGACAGTGGAATCAGCCCCAGCATTTT. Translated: CASSQDGQWNQPQHF.

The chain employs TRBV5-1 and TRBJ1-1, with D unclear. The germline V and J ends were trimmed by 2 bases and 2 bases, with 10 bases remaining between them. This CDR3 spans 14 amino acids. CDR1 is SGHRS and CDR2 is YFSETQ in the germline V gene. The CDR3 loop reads CASSFTASNTEAFF. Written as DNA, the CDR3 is TGCGCCAGCAGCTTTACAGCTTCTAACACTGAAGCTTTCTTT.

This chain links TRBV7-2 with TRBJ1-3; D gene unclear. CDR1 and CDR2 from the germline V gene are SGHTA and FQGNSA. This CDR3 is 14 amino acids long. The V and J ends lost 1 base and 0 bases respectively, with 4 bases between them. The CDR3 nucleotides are TGTGCCAGCAGCTTAGACAGCTCTGGAAACACCATATATTTT. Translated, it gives CASSLDSSGNTIYF.